Listed below are T cell receptor beta chains from one sample, sequenced in a study of blood T cell repertoires in COVID-19. Sequenced by immunoSEQ multiplex PCR; TCRdb stores in-frame clones only, minus some. The sample lists 150,000 to 200,000 clones, around 84% occurring once. The material sequenced was peripheral blood. These receptors came from a woman aged 80 or over with acute or convalescent COVID-19. CDR3s include the opening cysteine and the closing phenylalanine or tryptophan. The order of the fields is D gene, J gene, V gene, clone size, CDR3 protein, CDR3 DNA. A D gene is named only where the DNA matches it firmly. Clone sizes are given selectively: once, few, many, or a class where the clone is expanded.

>NA|TRBJ2-3|TRBV9|NA
CASSPGTVSDTQYF
TGTGCCAGCAGCCCAGGGACTGTTTCAGATACGCAGTATTTT
>NA|TRBJ2-2|TRBV5-4|few
CASSLVAGGELFF
TGTGCCAGCAGCTTGGTTGCAGGCGGGGAGCTGTTTTTT
>TRBD1|TRBJ1-1|TRBV5-4|NA
CASSRQGATEAFF
TGTGCCAGCAGCAGACAGGGTGCGACTGAAGCTTTCTTT
>TRBD2|TRBJ2-1|TRBV5-4|NA
CASSSTSGGYNEQFF
TGTGCCAGCAGCTCCACTAGCGGGGGATACAATGAGCAGTTCTTC
>TRBD1|TRBJ1-5|TRBV7-2|few
CASSPGTGANQPQHF
TGTGCCAGCAGCCCTGGGACAGGGGCCAATCAGCCCCAGCATTTT
>NA|TRBJ2-7|TRBV18|NA
CASSPTQGFEQYF
TGTGCCAGCTCACCAACACAGGGATTCGAGCAGTACTTC
>NA|TRBJ1-6|TRBV11-2|NA
CASSLLTRYNSPLHF
TGTGCCAGCAGCTTACTGACTCGCTACAATTCACCCCTCCACTTT
>TRBD1|TRBJ2-7|TRBV9|NA
CASSVDQGAAYEQYF
TGTGCCAGCAGCGTAGACCAGGGGGCAGCATACGAGCAGTACTTC
>NA|TRBJ2-3|TRBV28|NA
CASSPRFYTDTQYF
TGTGCCAGCAGTCCCCGATTCTACACAGATACGCAGTATTTT
>TRBD1|TRBJ2-7|TRBV7-9|few
CASSLFLGTEVLYEQYF
TGTGCCAGCAGCTTATTTTTGGGGACAGAAGTCCTTTACGAGCAGTACTTC
>TRBD1|TRBJ2-7|TRBV28|once
CASRAPGQSSEQYF
TGTGCCAGCAGGGCTCCGGGACAGTCATCCGAGCAGTACTTC
>TRBD1|TRBJ1-1|TRBV5-1|NA
CASSSPDRGRSEAFF
TGCGCCAGCAGCTCTCCCGACAGGGGCCGGTCTGAAGCTTTCTTT
>NA|TRBJ2-1|TRBV19|NA
CASSKARYNEQFF
TGTGCCAGTAGTAAAGCGCGCTACAATGAGCAGTTCTTC
>NA|TRBJ2-3|TRBV7-2|NA
CASSFRGGPSDTQYF
TGTGCCAGCAGCTTTAGGGGGGGGCCTTCGGATACGCAGTATTTT
>TRBD1|TRBJ1-4|TRBV28|NA
CASGDRNEKLFF
TGTGCCAGCGGGGACAGAAATGAAAAACTGTTTTTT
>NA|TRBJ1-3|TRBV28|once
CASRVPASGVDGNTIYF
TGTGCCAGCAGGGTACCAGCCTCAGGGGTAGATGGAAACACCATATATTTT
>NA|TRBJ2-2|TRBV9|NA
CASSVSLRPGELFF
TGTGCCAGCAGCGTGAGTCTCCGCCCCGGGGAGCTGTTTTTT
>NA|TRBJ2-2|TRBV19|NA
CASSPGSTGELFF
TGTGCCAGTAGCCCGGGGAGTACCGGGGAGCTGTTTTTT
>TRBD2|TRBJ2-1|TRBV7-2|NA
CASLAGWSYNEQFF
TGTGCCAGTTTAGCGGGATGGTCCTACAATGAGCAGTTCTTC
>TRBD1|TRBJ2-1|TRBV7-2|NA
CASSSTRQGAVEQFF
TGTGCCAGCAGCTCTACAAGACAGGGGGCCGTTGAGCAGTTCTTC
>TRBD1|TRBJ2-7|TRBV4-1|NA
CASSQPGQARYYEQYF
TGCGCCAGCAGCCAACCTGGACAGGCTAGATACTACGAGCAGTACTTC
>NA|TRBJ1-1|TRBV6-5|NA
CASSYLPRAGGTEAFF
TGTGCCAGCAGTTATCTCCCCAGGGCCGGGGGCACTGAAGCTTTCTTT
>NA|TRBJ1-2|TRBV7-2|NA
CASSSLGGVGTNGYTF
TGTGCCAGCAGCTCTCTCGGGGGGGTTGGTACTAATGGCTACACCTTC
>TRBD2|TRBJ2-1|TRBV9|NA
CASSVVGLAGAEQFF
TGTGCCAGCAGCGTAGTCGGACTAGCGGGGGCCGAGCAGTTCTTC
>NA|TRBJ1-5|TRBV30|NA
CAWSGGGSNQPQHF
TGTGCCTGGAGTGGGGGAGGGAGCAATCAGCCCCAGCATTTT
>NA|TRBJ2-7|TRBV11-2|NA
CASSLGRGGSYEQYF
TGTGCCAGCAGCTTAGGTAGGGGGGGCTCCTACGAGCAGTACTTC
>NA|TRBJ2-2|TRBV7-9|NA
CASSSDRNENTGELFF
TGTGCCAGCAGCTCGGACAGAAATGAGAACACCGGGGAGCTGTTTTTT
>NA|TRBJ2-7|TRBV7-2|NA
CASSLPTGIAPTYEQYF
TGTGCCAGCAGCTTACCGACAGGAATCGCTCCTACCTACGAGCAGTACTTC
>TRBD1|TRBJ1-5|TRBV29-1|NA
CSVVTGGSQPQHF
TGCAGCGTTGTCACAGGGGGGAGTCAGCCCCAGCATTTT
>NA|TRBJ1-3|TRBV7-2|NA
CASSADGFSGNTIYF
TGTGCCAGCAGCGCTGACGGGTTCTCTGGAAACACCATATATTTT
>NA|TRBJ1-1|TRBV7-9|few
CASEGSANTEAFF
TGTGCCAGTGAGGGCAGCGCAAACACTGAAGCTTTCTTT
>TRBD1|TRBJ2-3|TRBV5-1|NA
CASRLDRGSDTQYF
TGCGCCAGCAGGTTGGACAGGGGTTCAGATACGCAGTATTTT
>NA|TRBJ2-2|TRBV7-2|NA
CATKDGQITGELFF
TGTGCCACCAAAGATGGTCAGATTACCGGGGAGCTGTTTTTT
>TRBD2|TRBJ2-3|TRBV5-4|NA
CASSSPSGVGDTQYF
TGTGCCAGCAGCTCCCCTAGCGGGGTCGGAGATACGCAGTATTTT
>TRBD1|TRBJ1-4|TRBV4-3|NA
CASSQETIQGAVNEKLFF
TGCGCCAGCAGCCAAGAAACTATACAGGGGGCGGTTAATGAAAAACTGTTTTTT
>NA|TRBJ2-2|TRBV7-7|NA
CASSLGRLVNTGELFF
TGTGCTAGCAGCTTAGGCCGTCTAGTGAACACCGGGGAGCTGTTTTTT
>NA|TRBJ1-1|TRBV6-5|NA
CASSHWDNEAFF
TGTGCCAGCTCCCACTGGGACAACGAAGCTTTCTTT
>TRBD2|TRBJ2-1|TRBV29-1|NA
CSVPGTSGLSSYNEQFF
TGCAGCGTGCCCGGGACTAGCGGGTTGAGCTCCTACAATGAGCAGTTCTTC
>NA|TRBJ2-7|TRBV5-5|NA
CASSLAGAAYEQYF
TGTGCCAGCAGCTTGGCGGGAGCCGCCTACGAGCAGTACTTC
>NA|TRBJ2-3|TRBV7-3|NA
CASSRIAPQGSTDTQYF
TGTGCCAGCAGCCGCATCGCGCCCCAGGGTTCCACAGATACGCAGTATTTT
>NA|TRBJ1-1|TRBV7-2|NA
CATYPTEMNTEAFF
TGTGCCACCTACCCGACTGAGATGAACACTGAAGCTTTCTTT
>TRBD1|TRBJ1-2|TRBV30|NA
CANGQAFNYGYTF
TGTGCCAACGGACAGGCCTTTAACTATGGCTACACCTTC
>NA|TRBJ1-2|TRBV6-2/TRBV6-3|NA
CASSYIRGPNYGYTF
TGTGCCAGCAGTTACATCAGGGGCCCAAACTATGGCTACACCTTC
>NA|TRBJ1-2|TRBV5-6|NA
CASSSLRAVYGYTF
TGTGCCAGCAGCAGCCTCAGGGCAGTCTATGGCTACACCTTC
>NA|TRBJ1-5|TRBV9|NA
CASSVGGFGNQPQHF
TGTGCCAGCAGCGTAGGAGGGTTTGGCAATCAGCCCCAGCATTTT
>TRBD1|TRBJ1-1|TRBV3-1/TRBV3-2|once
CASSSGQPNTEAFF
TGTGCCAGCAGCTCGGGACAGCCGAACACTGAAGCTTTCTTT
>NA|TRBJ1-3|TRBV7-8|NA
CASSFPAALPLSSGNTIYF
TGTGCCAGCAGCTTCCCCGCGGCCCTACCCCTTAGCTCTGGAAACACCATATATTTT
>NA|TRBJ1-2|TRBV11-2|NA
CASSLVGGYGYTF
TGTGCCAGCAGCTTAGTCGGTGGCTATGGCTACACCTTC
>NA|TRBJ2-3|TRBV2|NA
CASSEGTSTDTQYF
TGTGCCAGCAGTGAAGGTACTAGCACAGATACGCAGTATTTT
>NA|TRBJ2-2|TRBV25-1|NA
CASGRDSYTGELFF
TGTGCCAGCGGAAGGGACTCCTACACCGGGGAGCTGTTTTTT
>NA|TRBJ1-1|TRBV5-4|NA
CASSLQGVNTEAFF
TGTGCCAGCAGCTTGCAGGGCGTGAACACTGAAGCTTTCTTT